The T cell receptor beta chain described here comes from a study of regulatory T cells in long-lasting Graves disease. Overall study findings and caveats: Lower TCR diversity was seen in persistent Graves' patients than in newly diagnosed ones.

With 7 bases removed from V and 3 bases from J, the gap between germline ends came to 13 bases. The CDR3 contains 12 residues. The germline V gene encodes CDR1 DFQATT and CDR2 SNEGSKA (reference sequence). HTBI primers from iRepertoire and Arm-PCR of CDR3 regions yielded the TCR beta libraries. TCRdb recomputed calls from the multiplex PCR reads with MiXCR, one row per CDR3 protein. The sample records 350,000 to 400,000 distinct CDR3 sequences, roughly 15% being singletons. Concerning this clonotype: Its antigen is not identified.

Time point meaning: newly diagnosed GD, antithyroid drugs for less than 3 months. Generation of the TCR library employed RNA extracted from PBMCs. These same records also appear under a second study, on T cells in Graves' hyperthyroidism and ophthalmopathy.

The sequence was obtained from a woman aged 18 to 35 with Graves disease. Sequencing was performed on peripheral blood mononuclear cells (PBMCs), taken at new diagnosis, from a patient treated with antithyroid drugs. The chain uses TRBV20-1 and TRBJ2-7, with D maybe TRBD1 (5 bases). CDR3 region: CSVKTAFYEQYF. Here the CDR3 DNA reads TGCAGTGTTAAGACAGCATTCTACGAGCAGTACTTC.